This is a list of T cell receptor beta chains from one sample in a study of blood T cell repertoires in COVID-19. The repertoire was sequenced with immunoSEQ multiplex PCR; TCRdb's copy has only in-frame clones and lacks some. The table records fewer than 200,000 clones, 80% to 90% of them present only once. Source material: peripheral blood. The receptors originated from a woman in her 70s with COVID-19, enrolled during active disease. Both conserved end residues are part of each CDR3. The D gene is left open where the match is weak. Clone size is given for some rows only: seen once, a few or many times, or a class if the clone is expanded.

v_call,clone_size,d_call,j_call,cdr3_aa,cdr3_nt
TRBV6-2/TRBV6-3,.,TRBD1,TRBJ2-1,CASSYPWTGKNEQFF,TGTGCCAGCAGTTACCCATGGACAGGGAAGAATGAGCAGTTCTTC
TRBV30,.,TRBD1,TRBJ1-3,CAWRTTGGGGNTIYF,TGTGCCTGGAGAACGACAGGGGGCGGTGGAAACACCATATATTTT
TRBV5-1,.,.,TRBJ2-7,CASRRGSTYEQYF,TGCGCCAGCCGTCGGGGGAGTACATACGAGCAGTACTTC
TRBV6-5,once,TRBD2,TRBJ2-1,CASSSGLAGGNEQFF,TGTGCCAGCAGTTCTGGACTAGCGGGAGGAAATGAGCAGTTCTTC
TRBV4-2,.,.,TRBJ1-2,CASSQDPVNYGYTF,TGTGCCAGCAGCCAAGATCCGGTGAACTATGGCTACACCTTC
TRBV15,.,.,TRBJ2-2,CATSSQGYTGELFF,TGTGCCACCAGTAGCCAGGGGTACACCGGGGAGCTGTTTTTT
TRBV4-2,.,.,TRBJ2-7,CASSQQATVTYEQYF,TGTGCCAGCAGCCAACAGGCGACAGTTACCTACGAGCAGTACTTC
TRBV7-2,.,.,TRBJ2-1,CASSFRLVLSNEQFF,TGTGCCAGCAGCTTCCGACTAGTTTTAAGCAATGAGCAGTTCTTC
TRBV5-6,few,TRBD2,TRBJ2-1,CASSPMWREGVNEQFF,TGTGCCAGCAGCCCGATGTGGCGGGAGGGCGTCAATGAGCAGTTCTTC
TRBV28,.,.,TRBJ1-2,CASSPVGGTNYGYTF,TGTGCCAGCAGTCCAGTTGGAGGGACGAACTATGGCTACACCTTC
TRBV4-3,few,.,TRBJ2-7,CASSQHHSNSEQYF,TGCGCCAGCAGCCAACACCACTCGAACTCCGAGCAGTACTTC
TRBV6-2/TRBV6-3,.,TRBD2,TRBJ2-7,CASSYVGGPASEQYF,TGTGCCAGCAGTTACGTGGGAGGGCCAGCATCTGAGCAGTACTTC
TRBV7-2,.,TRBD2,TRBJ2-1,CASSNLAASYNEQFF,TGTGCCAGCAGTAACCTAGCGGCCTCCTACAATGAGCAGTTCTTC
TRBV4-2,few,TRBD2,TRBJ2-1,CASSQDYGGSEYNEQFF,TGTGCCAGCAGCCAAGATTACGGCGGGAGCGAGTACAATGAGCAGTTCTTC
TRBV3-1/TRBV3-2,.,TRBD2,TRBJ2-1,CASSPGLAGGPLVAYNEQFF,TGTGCCAGCAGCCCAGGACTAGCGGGAGGGCCCTTAGTAGCTTACAATGAGCAGTTCTTC
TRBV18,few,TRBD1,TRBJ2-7,CASSRKGTGSYEQYF,TGTGCCAGCTCCCGTAAAGGGACAGGAAGCTACGAGCAGTACTTC
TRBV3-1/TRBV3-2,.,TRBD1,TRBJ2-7,CASSHNPGQGSYEQYF,TGTGCCAGCAGTCACAATCCGGGACAGGGCTCCTACGAGCAGTACTTC
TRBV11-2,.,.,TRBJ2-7,CASSLDPGPPYEQYF,TGTGCCAGCAGCTTAGATCCGGGTCCGCCTTACGAGCAGTACTTC
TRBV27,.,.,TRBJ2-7,CASSPHPGRGWVGYEQYF,TGTGCCAGCAGTCCCCACCCGGGCAGGGGATGGGTCGGCTACGAGCAGTACTTC
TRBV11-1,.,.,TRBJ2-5,CASSSGVRIETQYF,TGTGCCAGCAGCTCAGGTGTCCGGATCGAGACCCAGTACTTC